One sample yielded the 21 T cell receptor beta chains listed below, sequenced in a study of T cells in women clearing cervical HPV infection. Using immunoSEQ multiplex PCR, the repertoire was profiled, and TCRdb retains in-frame clones only, with some absent. Its table records fewer than 40,000 clones. Sequencing input: blood buffy coat. These receptors all come from a woman between 18 and 75 years old with a cervical HPV16 infection that either progressed to CIN3+ or cleared (not recorded which).

Of note for this clone: The sequenced fragment ends 3 residues before the CDR3 boundary, so the rest is inferred from the germline J gene. J is TRBJ1-5 and V is TRBV2; TRBD1 might be the D (6 bases). CDR1 and CDR2 from the germline V gene are SNHLY and FYNNEI. This CDR3 spans 15 amino acids. V gave up 3 bases and J gave up 3 bases, with 12 bases separating them. The CDR3 DNA, read in part, is TGTGCCAGCAGTGAGGAGGGGGGGCCCAATCAGCCC. It yields the protein CASSEEGGPNQP. The whole CDR3 is CASSEEGGPNQPQHF.

About this clone: The CDR3 end falls 3 residues outside the read, so it is completed with the germline J gene. The chain joins TRBV14 to TRBJ2-3; 9 nucleotides match TRBD2. This CDR3 is 15 amino acids long. Germline CDR1 and CDR2: SGHDN and FVKESK. V dropped 1 base and J dropped 2; count of bases not matched to a gene: 1. The CDR3 spells CASSQGLADTDTQYF. The sequenced part of the CDR3 DNA is TGTGCCAGCAGCCAAGGACTAGCGGACACAGATACG. The full variable domain, its missing parts supplied by reference TRBV14 and TRBJ2-3, is EAGVTQFPSHSVIEKGQTVTLRCDPISGHDNLYWYRRVMGKEIKFLLHFVKESKQDESGMPNNRFLAERTGGTYSTLKVQPAELEDSGVYFCASSQGLADTDTQYFGPGTRLTVL.

Comment on this clone: The CDR3 end lies 3 residues beyond the end of the read and is filled in from the germline J gene. This rearrangement joins TRBV13 to TRBJ2-1; 9 nucleotides align to TRBD1. J was trimmed by 4 bases and V by 5 bases; bases with no gene match: 12. CDR3 length equals 17 residues. CDR1 and CDR2 from the germline V gene are PRHDT and FYEKMQ (reference sequence). The CDR3 is CASSLRAGQGNYNEQFF. The part of the CDR3 DNA that was read is TGTGCCAGCAGCCTCAGGGCCGGACAGGGGAATTACAATGAG.

Notes on this clone: One end of the junction does not line up with germline, which may come from a read error. The CDR3 end lies 3 residues beyond the end of the read and is filled in from the germline J gene. V is TRBV2 and J is TRBJ2-6, with 9 bases identical to TRBD1. The CDR3 is made up of 17 amino acids. CDR1 and CDR2 from the germline V gene are SNHLY and FYNNEI. The CDR3 reads CASREGTGMGGANVLTF. CDR3 bases read: TGTGCCAGCAGAGAAGGGACAGGGATGGGTGGGGCCAACGTC.

With regard to this clone: The read comes to an end 3 residues before the CDR3 does, leaving the germline J gene to fill in the end. The V and J genes are TRBV28 and TRBJ1-1; D is ambiguous. The CDR3 has 11 amino acids. V was cut by 6 bases and J by 2 bases, with 4 bases left in between. Germline CDR1 is MDHEN and CDR2 is SYDVKM. The covered CDR3 bases are TGTGCCAGCAGGAGCAACACTGAA. This codes for CASRSNTE. The CDR3, in full, reads CASRSNTEAFF.

As regards this clone: The CDR3 end falls 3 residues outside the read, so it is completed with the germline J gene. The chain couples TRBV9 to TRBJ2-3, with 14 bases lining up with TRBD2. The CDR3 runs to 16 residues. Losses at the gene ends were 4 bases for V and 7 bases for J; bases not matched to a gene: 8. Germline V gene sequence: CDR1 SGDLS, CDR2 YYNGEE. The CDR3 protein is CASSPRLAGGYYTQYF. The CDR3 bases that were read are TGTGCCAGCAGCCCCCGACTAGCGGGGGGGTATTATACG. The full variable domain, completed using reference TRBV9 and TRBJ2-3, is DSGVTQTPKHLITATGQRVTLRCSPRSGDLSVYWYQQSLDQGLQFLIQYYNGEERAKGNILERFSAQQFPDLHSELNLSSLELGDSALYFCASSPRLAGGYYTQYFGPGTRLTVL.

On this clone: The read gets to within 3 residues of the CDR3 end, and the germline J gene fills in the rest. The rearrangement links TRBV5-5 to TRBJ2-2; 7 bases align to TRBD2. Germline-derived CDR1 and CDR2 are SGHKS and YYEKEE (reference sequence). The CDR3 runs 15 residues. The trim removed 4 bases at V and 4 bases at J, leaving 7 bases unmatched. The CDR3 is CASSPLLASTGELFF. The part of the CDR3 DNA that was read is TGTGCCAGCAGCCCGCTACTAGCGTCCACCGGGGAG. The entire variable domain, with the rest obtained from reference TRBV5-5 and TRBJ2-2, is as follows: DAGVTQSPTHLIKTRGQQVTLRCSPISGHKSVSWYQQVLGQGPQFIFQYYEKEERGRGNFPDRFSARQFPNYSSELNVNALLLGDSALYLCASSPLLASTGELFFGEGSRLTVL.

About this clone: The CDR3 end is not reached by the read, which stops 3 residues before it; the germline J gene fills it in. The genes are TRBV7-2 and TRBJ1-1; 8 positions match TRBD1. CDR3 length: 12 residues. Per germline, CDR1 SGHTA and CDR2 FQGNSA. The CDR3 bases that were read are TGTGCCAGCAGCTCCGGACAGGGTCGA. Protein product: CASSSGQGR. In full, the CDR3 reads CASSSGQGRAFF.

CDR3 DNA, as far as it was read: TGTGCCAGCAGCGTCCTTAGCGGGAGGGCCCTGTACAATGAG. It specifies CASSVLSGRALYNE. The complete CDR3 reads CASSVLSGRALYNEQFF. This chain uses TRBV7-3 with TRBJ2-1; 11 positions agree with TRBD2. The CDR3 end is not reached by the read, which stops 3 residues before it; the germline J gene fills it in. The CDR3 runs to 17 residues. From germline, CDR1 is SGHTA and CDR2 FQGTGA. Trimming removed 5 bases from V and 4 bases from J; junction bases left unmatched: 10.

Comments on this clone: The read terminates 3 residues before the CDR3 end, so the remaining end is supplied by the germline J gene. The chain links TRBV5-1 to TRBJ2-7; 9 positions match TRBD1. With V trimmed by 4 bases and J by 2 bases, 7 bases remained unmatched. The CDR3 runs to 15 residues. Germline values: CDR1 SGHRS, CDR2 YFSETQ. The CDR3 DNA, read in part, is TGCGCCAGCAGCCAGGGACAGGGAGGCGCCTACGAG. It is translated as CASSQGQGGAYE. The whole CDR3 protein is CASSQGQGGAYEQYF.

With respect to this clone: The read halts 3 residues ahead of the CDR3 end, with the missing end drawn from the germline J gene. The rearrangement uses TRBV18 and TRBJ2-1, with D tentatively TRBD1 (5 bases). Germline V gene sequence: CDR1 KGHSH, CDR2 LQKENI. The CDR3 has 17 residues. V was pared by 0 bases and J by 0 bases, with 12 bases between. The sequenced part of the CDR3 DNA is TGTGCCAGCTCACCACCGCAGGGTCTTACCTCCTACAATGAG. Amino acid sequence: CASSPPQGLTSYNE. The full CDR3 is CASSPPQGLTSYNEQFF. The full variable domain, with the rest looked up from reference TRBV18 and TRBJ2-1, is NAGVMQNPRHLVRRRGQEARLRCSPMKGHSHVYWYRQLPEEGLKFMVYLQKENIIDESGMPKERFSAEFPKEGPSILRIQQVVRGDSAAYFCASSPPQGLTSYNEQFFGPGTRLTVL.

Note on this clone: The observed sequence ends 3 residues before the CDR3 terminus, with the missing tail filled in from the germline J gene. The chain links TRBV5-6 to TRBJ2-3; a possible D gene is TRBD2 (6 bases). The V and J ends lost 3 bases and 6 bases respectively, with 11 bases between them. The CDR3 loop spans 13 amino acids. CDR1 SGHDT and CDR2 YYEEEE come from the germline V gene. The CDR3 bases that were read are TGTGCCAGCAGCTGGGACTTGGAGGATACG. Translation gives CASSWDLEDT. The CDR3 as a whole reads CASSWDLEDTQYF.

On this clone itself: The read terminates 3 residues ahead of where the CDR3 ends, so the germline J gene completes it. This chain links TRBV7-9 with TRBJ2-1, with 8 positions matching TRBD2. This CDR3 comprises 15 residues. Unmatched junction bases numbered 8, after V lost 8 bases and J lost 2 bases. CDR1 is SEHNR, CDR2 FQNEAQ, per germline (reference sequence). The CDR3 reads CASDSGMVPYNEQFF. The CDR3 bases that were read are TGTGCCAGCGATAGCGGGATGGTCCCCTACAATGAG.

Details on this clone: The observed sequence ends 3 residues before the CDR3 terminus, with the missing tail filled in from the germline J gene. The V call is TRBV20-1, the J call TRBJ2-1; 10 bases align to TRBD2. Trimming removed 1 base from V and 7 bases from J; junction bases left unmatched: 7. The length of the CDR3 is 15 residues. In germline, CDR1 is DFQATT, CDR2 SNEGSKA (reference sequence). CDR3 protein: CSARASGGAGNEQFF. CDR3 DNA (partial): TGCAGTGCTAGAGCGAGCGGGGGGGCTGGGAATGAG.

Turning to this clone: The sequenced fragment ends 3 residues before the CDR3 boundary, so the rest is inferred from the germline J gene. The chain combines TRBV20-1 with TRBJ1-5, with D tentatively TRBD1 (5 bases). The germline V gene has CDR1 DFQATT and CDR2 SNEGSKA (reference sequence). V dropped 2 bases and J dropped 2 bases, with 13 bases sitting between them. This CDR3 has 15 amino acids. CDR3 in amino acids: CSARPGTAGNQPQHF. The CDR3 DNA, read in part, is TGCAGTGCTAGACCCGGGACTGCGGGCAATCAGCCC.

About this clone: The CDR3 extends 3 residues past the end of the read, so its final part is completed from the germline J gene. This sequence joins TRBV18 and TRBJ2-3, with 7 bases identical to TRBD1. V shed 5 bases, J shed 4 bases, and the junction held 0 bases outside the gene matches. The germline V gene encodes CDR1 KGHSH and CDR2 LQKENI. The CDR3 totals 12 residues. The CDR3 sequence is CASSTGADTQYF. The DNA read from the CDR3 is TGTGCCAGCTCAACAGGGGCAGATACG.

Of note for this clone: The observed sequence ends 3 residues before the CDR3 terminus, with the missing tail filled in from the germline J gene. V is TRBV4-1 and J is TRBJ2-7, with 7 nucleotides matching TRBD2. The CDR3 contains 15 residues. Germline CDR1 is MGHRA and CDR2 is YSYEKL. Trimming took 2 bases from V and 6 from J; bases not matched to a gene: 10. CDR3 DNA (partial): TGCGCCAGCAGCCAAACCGGGGGACTATTGGGCGAG. Translated: CASSQTGGLLGE. The whole CDR3 region reads CASSQTGGLLGEQYF.

To note about this clone: The read comes to an end 3 residues before the CDR3 does, leaving the germline J gene to fill in the end. The rearrangement joins TRBV5-5 to TRBJ2-7, with D tentatively TRBD2 (5 bases). V lost 1 base and J 3 bases, leaving 11 bases between the germline ends. This CDR3 is built from 14 residues. The germline V gene encodes CDR1 SGHKS and CDR2 YYEKEE (reference sequence). The sequenced CDR3 bases are TGTGCCAGCAGCTTGACGACGGGGAACTACGAG. Its protein is CASSLTTGNYE. The complete CDR3 protein is CASSLTTGNYEQYF. Variable domain in full (rest from reference TRBV5-5 and TRBJ2-7): DAGVTQSPTHLIKTRGQQVTLRCSPISGHKSVSWYQQVLGQGPQFIFQYYEKEERGRGNFPDRFSARQFPNYSSELNVNALLLGDSALYLCASSLTTGNYEQYFGPGTRLTVT.

As concerns this clone: The CDR3 is cut off 3 residues early in the read; its end comes from the germline J gene. V and J are TRBV6-2 or TRBV6-3 and TRBJ2-5, with D maybe TRBD2 (7 bases). The CDR3 has 17 residues. Germline CDR1 and CDR2: MNHEY and SVGEGT. V was pared by 6 bases and J by 7 bases, with 27 bases between. This CDR3 is CASSKSQQRGAEGTQYF. Incomplete CDR3 DNA: TGTGCCAGCAGCAAGTCGCAACAACGGGGGGCCGAGGGGACC.

As for this clone: The read terminates 3 residues ahead of where the CDR3 ends, so the germline J gene completes it. The chain is built from TRBV5-1 and TRBJ1-1; D not resolved. Trimming removed 0 bases from V and 6 bases from J, with 18 bases in between. Germline V gene sequence: CDR1 SGHRS, CDR2 YFSETQ. CDR3 length: 16 amino acids. The CDR3 is CASSLGFSTQSAEAFF. The sequenced part of the CDR3 DNA is TGCGCCAGCAGCTTGGGGTTTAGTACGCAGAGCGCTGAA.

With regard to this clone: The CDR3 goes on 3 residues after the read ends, and that part is filled in from the germline J gene. The chain combines TRBV7-2 with TRBJ1-2, with 11 bases matching TRBD1. The CDR3 runs to 15 residues. Trimming at V came to 5 bases and at J to 7 bases, leaving 9 bases not matched to a gene. Germline V gene sequence: CDR1 SGHTA, CDR2 FQGNSA. The chain's CDR3 is CASSTQGTGGSGYTF. CDR3 bases read: TGTGCCAGCAGCACCCAAGGGACAGGGGGATCTGGC.